This TCR beta chain was recovered during a study of blood T cells in healthy people across ages. Findings of the study overall: Estimates drawn from one million T cells were deemed to understate diversity. With unsorted PBMCs, a conclusive comparison of naive versus antigen-experienced cells was not possible.

Alongside a J-beta primer mix, a sample-barcoded 5' primer served in a second PCR lasting roughly 6 to 11 cycles. TCRdb reprocessed the 5' RACE reads with MiXCR, giving one entry per CDR3 protein. The repertoire holds fewer than 2 million distinct CDR3 sequences, 35% to 50% seen once, with roughly 23% in the top ten. This clonotype turned up a few times. Its antigen is undetermined. The CDR3 has 15 amino acids. Trimming removed 5 bases from V and 2 bases from J, with 13 bases in between. Looked up from germline, CDR1 is MNHEY and CDR2 is SMNVEV (reference sequence). The TCR comes from a human donor in good health. V usage is TRBV27 and J usage is TRBJ2-1; D is possibly TRBD1 (6 bases). Material: blood. In DNA, the CDR3 is TGTGCCAGCAGTCCCAAGGACAGTACCTACAATGAGCAGTTCTTC. Amino acids: CASSPKDSTYNEQFF.